This T cell receptor (beta chain) was obtained from a study of blood T cell repertoires in COVID-19. The overall study: From the United States, Italy and Spain came samples of acute and convalescent COVID-19.

Methods used by the authors: From reference gene primer amplification, estimates of nucleated cell counts were derived. Here immunoSEQ multiplex PCR was the method, and the copy in TCRdb shows in-frame clones only, minus some. V, J and clone size were drawn from that table, and D and trimming were deduced from the DNA. The table lists tens of thousands of clones, approximately 88% of them singletons, with roughly 5% in the top ten. CDR3 length: 16 amino acids. Trimming at V came to 4 bases and at J to 5 bases, leaving 7 bases not matched to a gene. Germline V CDR1 and CDR2: SGHRS, YFSETQ. This chain connects TRBV5-1 to TRBJ2-5, with 14 bases fitting TRBD2. Sequencing was done on a sample of peripheral blood. The sequence derives from a man aged 60 to 69 with acute or convalescent COVID-19. CDR3 sequence reads: CASSIGLAGGRETQYF. The CDR3 bases are TGCGCCAGCAGCATCGGACTAGCGGGGGGCCGGGAGACCCAGTACTTC.